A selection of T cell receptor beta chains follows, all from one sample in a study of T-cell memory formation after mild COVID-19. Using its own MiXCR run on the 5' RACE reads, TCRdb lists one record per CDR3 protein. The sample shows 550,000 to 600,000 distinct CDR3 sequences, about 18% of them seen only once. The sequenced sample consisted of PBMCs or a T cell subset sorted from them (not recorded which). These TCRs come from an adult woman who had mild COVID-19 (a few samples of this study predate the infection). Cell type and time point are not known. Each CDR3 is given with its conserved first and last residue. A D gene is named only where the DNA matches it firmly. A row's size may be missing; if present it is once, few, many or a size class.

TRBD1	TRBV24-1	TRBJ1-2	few	TGTGCCACCCAACAGGGGACTTATGGCTACACCTTC	CATQQGTYGYTF
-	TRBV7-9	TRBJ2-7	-	TGTGCCAGCAGCTCAGGGACAGTCGAGACTAGGGTCTACGAGCAGTACTTC	CASSSGTVETRVYEQYF
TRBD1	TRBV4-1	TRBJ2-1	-	TGCGCCAGCAGCCCCCAGGGACAGGGAGGGGGCAATGAGCAGTTCTTC	CASSPQGQGGGNEQFF
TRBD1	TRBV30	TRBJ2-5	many	TGTGCCTGGAGTCAGGGGGCCCAAGAGACCCAGTACTTC	CAWSQGAQETQYF
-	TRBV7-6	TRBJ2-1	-	TGTGCCAGCAGCTTACAAGCGGCAGGTTCCTACAATGAGCAGTTCTTC	CASSLQAAGSYNEQFF
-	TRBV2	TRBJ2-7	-	TGTGCCAGCAGTCCCCCGATCCGACGCTACGAGCAGTACTTC	CASSPPIRRYEQYF
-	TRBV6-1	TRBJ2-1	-	TGTGCCAGCAGTGTCGGGGCCCACAATGAGCAGTTCTTC	CASSVGAHNEQFF
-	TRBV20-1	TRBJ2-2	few	TGCAGTGCTAGAGATCGCTTAGGGTGGAACACCGGGGAGCTGTTTTTT	CSARDRLGWNTGELFF
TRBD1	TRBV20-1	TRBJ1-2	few	TGCAGTGCTAGGTTCGCACAGGGGGTGGAGGGCTATGGCTACACCTTC	CSARFAQGVEGYGYTF
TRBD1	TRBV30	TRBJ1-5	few	TGTGCCTGGAGTGCTTGGACAGGGTACGAGCCCCAGCATTTT	CAWSAWTGYEPQHF
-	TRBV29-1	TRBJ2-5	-	TGCAGCTTCACAGAGCGGCTCTGGGAGACCCAGTACTTC	CSFTERLWETQYF
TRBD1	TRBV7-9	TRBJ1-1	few	TGTGCCAGCAGCGAAACAGGGGGGGTCACTGAAGCTTTCTTT	CASSETGGVTEAFF
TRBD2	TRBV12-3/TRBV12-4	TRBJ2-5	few	TGTGCCAGCAGACGGACAGGAGGGACTAGCGGGAGTCACCTCCAAGAGACCCAGTACTTC	CASRRTGGTSGSHLQETQYF
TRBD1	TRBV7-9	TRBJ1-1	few	TGTGCCAGCACCCCACGGGGCAGGGGGGACACTGAAGCTTTCTTT	CASTPRGRGDTEAFF
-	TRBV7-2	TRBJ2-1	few	TGTGCCAGCAGCTCGGCCCCTAGCCGGCATGAGCAGTTCTTC	CASSSAPSRHEQFF
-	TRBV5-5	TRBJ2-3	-	TGTGCCAGCAGCTTGCCAAGAGGGGATACGCAGTATTTT	CASSLPRGDTQYF
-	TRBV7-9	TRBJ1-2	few	TGTGCCAGCAGCTTAGTAACAGGCGCTAACTATGGCTACACCTTC	CASSLVTGANYGYTF
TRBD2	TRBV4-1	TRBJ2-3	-	TGCGCCAGCAACCGAGCGGGGGGGCCGGAAGATACGCAGTATTTT	CASNRAGGPEDTQYF
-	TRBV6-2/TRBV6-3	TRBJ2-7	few	TGTGCCAGCAGTTACATCTACGAGCAGTACTTC	CASSYIYEQYF
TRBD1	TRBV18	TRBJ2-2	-	TGTGCCAGCTCACCAAACTCGGACAGGGCCTCCGGGGAGCTGTTTTTT	CASSPNSDRASGELFF
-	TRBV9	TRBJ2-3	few	TGTGCCAGCAGCTTCCTGATGGGCACAGATACGCAGTATTTT	CASSFLMGTDTQYF
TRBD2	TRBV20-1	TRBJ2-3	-	TGCAGTGCTAGACGGCGGGAGATAGCAGATACGCAGTATTTT	CSARRREIADTQYF
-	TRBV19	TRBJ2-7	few	TGTGCCGGAGCAAAGCACTCCTACGAGCAGTACTTC	CAGAKHSYEQYF
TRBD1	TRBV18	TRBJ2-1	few	TGTGCCAGCTCCGCGGCCGGGACAGCCTACAATGAGCAGTTCTTC	CASSAAGTAYNEQFF
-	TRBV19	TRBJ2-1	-	TGTGCCAGTAGTATTGGTGGGGGCCATGAGCAGTTCTTC	CASSIGGGHEQFF
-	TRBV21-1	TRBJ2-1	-	TGTGCCAGCAGCAAAGCGCTTGGGCATAACTACAATGAGCAGTTCTTC	CASSKALGHNYNEQFF
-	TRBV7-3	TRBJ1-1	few	TGTGCCAGCAGCTCCCAGGGTAGTTGGGACACTGAAGCTTTCTTT	CASSSQGSWDTEAFF
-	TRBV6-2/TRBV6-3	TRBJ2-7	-	TGTGCCAGCAACGAGCAGACTAGGTCCTACGAGCAGTACTTC	CASNEQTRSYEQYF
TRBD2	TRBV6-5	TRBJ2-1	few	TGTGCCAGCAGTTACTCAACGCTCCCCGGACTAGCGAGAGATGAGCAGTTCTTC	CASSYSTLPGLARDEQFF
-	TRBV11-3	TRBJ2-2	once	TGTGCCAGCAGCTCGCGACAGGAAGCAATGGGGGAGCTGTTTTTT	CASSSRQEAMGELFF
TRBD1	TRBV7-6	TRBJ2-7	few	TGTGCCAGCAGCTTAGGTTTTCGTGGGACAGGGGTTCACGAGCAGTACTTC	CASSLGFRGTGVHEQYF
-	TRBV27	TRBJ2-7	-	TGTGCCTCCTCTCTGGGTGCCCGCTACGAGCAGTACTTC	CASSLGARYEQYF
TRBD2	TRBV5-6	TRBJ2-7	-	TGTGCCAGCAGCACAGGGACTAGCGGAGGCTACGAGCAGTACTTC	CASSTGTSGGYEQYF
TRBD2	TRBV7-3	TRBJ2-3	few	TGTGCCAGCAGCTACACCGGGACTAGAGGAGATACGCAGTATTTT	CASSYTGTRGDTQYF
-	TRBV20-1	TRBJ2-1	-	TGCAGTGCTAGAGGATTCGCCGGGAATGAGCAGTTCTTC	CSARGFAGNEQFF
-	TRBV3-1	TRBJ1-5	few	TGTGCCAGCAGCCAAGGGGAACAGCCCCAGCATTTT	CASSQGEQPQHF
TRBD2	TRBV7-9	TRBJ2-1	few	TGTGCCAGCAGCTCGGGACTAGCGGGATCGGGTGGATCCTACAATGAGCAGTTCTTC	CASSSGLAGSGGSYNEQFF
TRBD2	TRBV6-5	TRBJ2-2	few	TGTGCCAGCAGTTACTCGGCAGGGACTACCCACACCGGGGAGCTGTTTTTT	CASSYSAGTTHTGELFF
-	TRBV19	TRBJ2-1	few	TGTGCCAGCCAGGATCTAAGCTCCTACAATGAGCAGTTCTTC	CASQDLSSYNEQFF
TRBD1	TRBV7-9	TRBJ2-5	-	TGTGCCAGCAGCCCCGACAGGGGAGGACCGGTGTATGGGGGAGAGACCCAGTACTTC	CASSPDRGGPVYGGETQYF
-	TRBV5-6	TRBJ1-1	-	TGTGCCAGCAGCTTGCGTTGGACTGAAGCTTTCTTT	CASSLRWTEAFF
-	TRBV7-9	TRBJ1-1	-	TGTGCCAGCAGCTACAAAAGCAGGGCCTCGGGCACTGAAGCTTTCTTT	CASSYKSRASGTEAFF
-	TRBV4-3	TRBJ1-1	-	TGCGCCAGCAGCCAAGACTACCGAGGGGACACTGAAGCTTTCTTT	CASSQDYRGDTEAFF
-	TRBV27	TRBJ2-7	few	TGTGCCAGCAAGGGGGGAGTATGGGGGCTTCCCTACGAGCAGTACTTC	CASKGGVWGLPYEQYF
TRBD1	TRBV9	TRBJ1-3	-	TGTGCCAGCAGCGGGAGACAGGGGGAAGCTGGAAACACCATATATTTT	CASSGRQGEAGNTIYF
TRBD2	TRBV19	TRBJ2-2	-	TGTGCCAGCCGGCGGGCGGGAGAATTCACCGGGGAGCTGTTTTTT	CASRRAGEFTGELFF
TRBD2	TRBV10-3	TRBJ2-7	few	TGTGCCATCAGTGAACCAACCGGGGTAGCGGGGAACTACGAGCAGTACTTC	CAISEPTGVAGNYEQYF
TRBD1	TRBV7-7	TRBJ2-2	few	TGTGCCAGCAGCCGGACAGGGCTGAACACCGGGGAGCTGTTTTTT	CASSRTGLNTGELFF
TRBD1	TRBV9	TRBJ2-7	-	TGTGCCAGCAGCTCCCGGGACAGGTTCTCCTACGAGCAGTACTTC	CASSSRDRFSYEQYF
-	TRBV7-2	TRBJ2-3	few	TGTGCCAGCAGCTGGAGGATGAGCACAGATACGCAGTATTTT	CASSWRMSTDTQYF
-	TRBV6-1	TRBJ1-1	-	TGTGCCAGCAGTGAAGCGTCAGGGAACACTGAAGCTTTCTTT	CASSEASGNTEAFF
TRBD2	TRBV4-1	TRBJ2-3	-	TGCGCCAGCAGCCGGGCTAGCGGCTCGGGCACAGATACGCAGTATTTT	CASSRASGSGTDTQYF
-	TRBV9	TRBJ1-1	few	TGTGCCAGCAGCGTAACAGGGAAAGGGCCTGAAGCTTTCTTT	CASSVTGKGPEAFF
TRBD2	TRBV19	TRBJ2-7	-	TGTGCCAGTAGTATAGATCGCAGCGGGGGCTCCTACGAGCAGTACTTC	CASSIDRSGGSYEQYF
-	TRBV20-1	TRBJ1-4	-	TGCAGTGCCAGACACCCGGAAAGTGAAAAACTGTTTTTT	CSARHPESEKLFF
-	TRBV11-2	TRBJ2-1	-	TGTGCCAGCAGCTTACTCCACGGCGATGAGCAGTTCTTC	CASSLLHGDEQFF
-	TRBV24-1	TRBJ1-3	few	TGTGCCACCAGTGAACGTCACTCTGGAAACACCATATATTTT	CATSERHSGNTIYF
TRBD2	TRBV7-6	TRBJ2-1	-	TGTGCCAGCAGCTGGGGGGGGTCCGGGCTTAACAATGAGCAGTTCTTC	CASSWGGSGLNNEQFF
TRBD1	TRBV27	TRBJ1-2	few	TGTGCCAGCAGTTTAACCGGCACCAGGGGGCGCATGGACGGCTACACCTTC	CASSLTGTRGRMDGYTF